The 2 T cell receptor beta chains below come from one sample, sequenced in a study of response to subunit inactivated influenza vaccine. MiXCR, applied by TCRdb to the RT-PCR reads, yields one record per CDR3 protein. The profile shows 650,000 to 800,000 distinct CDR3 sequences, over 11% of them singletons. The specimen was PBMCs from blood, collected less than 15 days before vaccination. These TCRs come from a man aged 45-65 years who received an inactivated influenza vaccine.

The table lists this clonotype with a few counts. This chain links TRBV6-1 with TRBJ1-2, with D possibly being TRBD1 (5 bases). This CDR3 is 14 amino acids long. The V end was cut by 3 bases, the J end by 4 bases, with 12 bases between. Germline V gives CDR1 MNHNS, CDR2 SASEGT. The DNA of the CDR3 is TGTGCCAGCAGTGACAAGGGGTATGGCTATGGCTACACCTTC. Its protein is CASSDKGYGYGYTF.

The chain employs TRBV21-1 and TRBJ1-2; the table's D call of TRBD1 was not tested on the DNA. TRBV21-1 is noted as a pseudogene. The CDR3 runs 15 residues. The CDR3: CASSDEDRGQGGYTF. The CDR3 DNA reads TGTGCCAGCAGCGATGAGGACAGGGGGCAAGGTGGCTACACCTTC.